This T cell receptor (beta chain) was found in a study of T cells in Graves' hyperthyroidism and ophthalmopathy. RNA transcripts were the template for amplifying TCR beta CDR3 regions. First-round RT-PCR with HTBI primers amplified the TCR CDR3 region. TCRdb reprocessed the multiplex PCR reads via MiXCR and lists one record per CDR3 protein. This table holds 500,000 to 650,000 distinct CDR3 sequences, about 20% found once. Patients having uncontrolled infection, another autoimmune disease, pregnancy or lactation were not included. Findings of the study overall: Most clonotypes that expanded in the thyroid above 0.001 also showed up in blood.

This clonotype was seen a handful of times. Its antigen is not identified. CDR3 length: 16 residues. The V and J ends lost 5 bases and 0 bases respectively, with 13 bases between them. Germline V gives CDR1 MNHEY, CDR2 SMNVEV (reference sequence). This rearrangement joins TRBV27 to TRBJ1-4, with D perhaps TRBD1 (6 bases). Input material: blood. This receptor was identified in a middle-aged man with Graves' ophthalmopathy. The CDR3 region has the DNA TGTGCCAGCAGTCTAGGACAGTCTGCAACTAATGAAAAACTGTTTTTT. Translated: CASSLGQSATNEKLFF. The full variable domain, rest sourced from reference TRBV27 and TRBJ1-4, is EAQVTQNPRYLITVTGKKLTVTCSQNMNHEYMSWYRQDPGLGLRQIYYSMNVEVTDKGDVPEGYKVSRKEKRNFPLILESPSPNQTSLYFCASSLGQSATNEKLFFGSGTQLSVL.